This TCR beta chain was sequenced for a study of cytomegalovirus exposure and HLA in healthy donors. To note about this clone: Its antigen is undetermined.

Study-level results: The likely origin of a cluster of highly shared sequence variants was a sequencing artifact.

PCR was performed using 60 Vbeta and 13 Jbeta primers. Produced via immunoSEQ multiplex PCR; TCRdb's table is partial and in-frame only. The sample holds approximately 150,000 clones, around four fifths seen once. This TCR was sampled from a female donor in good health and CMV-seronegative. Source material: PBMCs.

CDR3 amino acids: CAWSTGRGYEQYF. DNA of the CDR3: TGTGCCTGGAGTACAGGGAGGGGTTACGAGCAGTACTTC. This chain links TRBV30 with TRBJ2-5; D is perhaps TRBD2 (7 bases). The J call may be wrong; the DNA end is better matched by TRBJ2-7. CDR1 GTSNPN and CDR2 SVGIG come from the germline V gene (reference sequence). The CDR3 extends over 13 amino acids.